This T cell receptor (beta chain) appears in the sequencing data of a study of shared clonotypes between healthy human individuals. Study-wide background: Ranging from 18 to 49 in age, donors were a couple of women and three men. Whole-study findings and limits: Some naive CD4 clonotypes, 5% to 5.5%, turned up in common across several donors.

Trimming took 5 bases from V and 4 from J; bases not matched to a gene: 1. The CDR3 spans 11 residues. The germline V gene encodes CDR1 SQVTM and CDR2 ANQGSEA. A word on this clone: Its antigen is not identified. Other DNA sequences within the sample encode an identical CDR3.

Positive CCR7 selection of CD45RO-negative cells yielded the naive CD8 cells, and terminally differentiated effector memory CD45RA+ cells were excluded. The deep-level immunoSEQ assay was used. Every immunoSEQ plate was one replicate of a subset's evenly spread DNA. Some clones are missing from TCRdb's copy, which holds only in-frame ones; the method was immunoSEQ multiplex PCR. The sample holds some 2 million clones, over 85% seen once. This TCR was sampled from a man aged 18 to 29 in good health. The chain uses TRBV29-1 and TRBJ1-1; 7 bases are a match to TRBD1. Sequencing was performed on naive CD8+ T cells sorted from blood. In DNA, the CDR3 is TGCAGCGTTCCAGGGGGCACTGAAGCTTTCTTT. This sequence encodes CSVPGGTEAFF.